This T cell receptor (beta chain) was retrieved from a study of shared clonotypes between healthy human individuals. Terminally differentiated effector memory CD45RA+ cells were left out of the naive CD8 fraction, which was CD45RO-negative and positively selected for CCR7. Trimming pared 6 bases from V and 2 bases from J, leaving 5 bases between. The germline V gene encodes CDR1 MNHEY and CDR2 SMNVEV (reference sequence). The CDR3 loop spans 13 amino acids. Only in-frame clones appear in the TCRdb table, and some are missing; sequencing was by immunoSEQ multiplex PCR. The profile shows 2 million to 2.5 million clones, about 95% of them singletons.

The chain links TRBV27 to TRBJ2-6; D gene ambiguous. The clonotype originates from a young man in good health. Sequencing input: naive CD8+ T cells sorted from blood. DNA for the CDR3: TGTGCCAGCAGACCTACTGGGGCCAACGTCCTGACTTTC. This gives the protein CASRPTGANVLTF.